The entry that follows covers one TCR beta chain sequence. Original data processing: Nucleated cell number was recorded as an estimate derived from reference gene primer amplification. Repertoires were generated with immunoSEQ multiplex PCR, while TCRdb's copy carries only in-frame clones and drops some. The V and J calls and clone size are taken from that table; D and trimming were inferred from the DNA. The data contain about 31,000 clones, 80% to 90% of them singletons. The sample comes from a study of blood T cell repertoires in COVID-19. About the study: Samples came from the United States, Italy and Spain, spanning acute and convalescent COVID-19. From T cells, B-cell-depleted T cells, or PBMCs came the material, which was cDNA or gDNA.

Germline-derived CDR1 and CDR2 are SGHRS and YFSETQ. Unmatched junction bases numbered 8, after V lost 3 bases and J lost 8 bases. The CDR3 totals 14 residues. This sequence originates from an elderly man with acute or convalescent COVID-19. Source material: peripheral blood. The genes are TRBV5-1 and TRBJ1-1; 9 nucleotides agree with TRBD1. CDR3 region: CASSSGQGLGEAFF. CDR3 sequence (DNA): TGCGCCAGCAGCTCCGGACAGGGGCTGGGGGAAGCTTTCTTT.